A single sample gave rise to the 2 T cell receptor beta chains below, sequenced in a study of blood T cell repertoires in COVID-19. Profiling relied on immunoSEQ multiplex PCR, and the TCRdb table lists in-frame clones only, not all of them. Among 250,000 to 300,000 clones listed, around 89% were seen once. Material: peripheral blood. Receptors originate from a woman aged 40-49 years who had recovered from COVID-19.

The J gene is TRBJ2-1, the V gene TRBV7-2; TRBD2 agrees at 11 bases. The V segment lost 5 bases and the J segment 5 bases; nucleotides outside the gene matches: 8. Looked up from germline, CDR1 is SGHTA and CDR2 is FQGNSA. The CDR3 has 16 residues. CDR3 sequence (DNA): TGTGCCAGCAGCCCCCTCGGGACTAGCGGAAACAATGAGCAGTTCTTC. Amino acid sequence: CASSPLGTSGNNEQFF.

V gene TRBV6-2 or TRBV6-3 combines with J gene TRBJ2-1; the match to TRBD2 covers 7 bases. The germline V gene encodes CDR1 MNHEY and CDR2 SVGEGT. The CDR3 is 14 residues long. With 6 bases clipped from V and 7 bases from J, the junction kept 9 bases outside the gene matches. CDR3 protein: CASSLSHGGNEQFF. The CDR3, as DNA: TGTGCCAGCAGCCTTTCCCACGGGGGGAATGAGCAGTTCTTC.